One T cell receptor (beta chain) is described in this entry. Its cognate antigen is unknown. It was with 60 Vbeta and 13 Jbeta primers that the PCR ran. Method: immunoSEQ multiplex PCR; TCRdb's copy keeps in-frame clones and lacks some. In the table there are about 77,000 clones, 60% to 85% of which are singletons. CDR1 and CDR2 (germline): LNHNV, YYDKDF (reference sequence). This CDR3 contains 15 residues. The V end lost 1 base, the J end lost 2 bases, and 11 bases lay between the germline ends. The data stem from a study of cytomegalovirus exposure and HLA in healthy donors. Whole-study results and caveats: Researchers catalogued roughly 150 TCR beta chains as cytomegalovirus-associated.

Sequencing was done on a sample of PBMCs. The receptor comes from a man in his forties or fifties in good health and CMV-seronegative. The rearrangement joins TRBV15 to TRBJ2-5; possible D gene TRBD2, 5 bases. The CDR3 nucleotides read TGTGCCACCAGCAGAGTAAGGACTGAGCAAGAGACCCAGTACTTC. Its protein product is CATSRVRTEQETQYF. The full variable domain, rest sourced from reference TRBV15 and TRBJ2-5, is DAMVIQNPRYQVTQFGKPVTLSCSQTLNHNVMYWYQQKSSQAPKLLFHYYDKDFNNEADTPDNFQSRRPNTSFCFLDIRSPGLGDTAMYLCATSRVRTEQETQYFGPGTRLLVL.